Listed below are T cell receptor beta chains from one sample, sequenced in a study of neurological immune-mediated disorders. From the 5' RACE reads, TCRdb called clonotypes with MiXCR, one entry per CDR3 protein. The data show 100,000 to 150,000 distinct CDR3 sequences, roughly 3.2% seen once. Sequenced input: PBMCs. The receptors originated from a woman in her twenties or thirties with multiple sclerosis. The CDR3 runs from the conserved cysteine through the conserved F or W. Fields, in order: V gene, D gene, J gene, clone size, CDR3 DNA, CDR3 protein. D genes are given only for firm matches. A clone size is listed for some rows: how often the clone was seen (once, few, many), or a class if it is expanded.

TRBV12-3/TRBV12-4	TRBD2	TRBJ2-5	many	TGTGCCTCGGCCAGCGGGAGGGCCTTAGGGACCCAGTACTTC	CASASGRALGTQYF
TRBV20-1	.	TRBJ2-3	many	TGCAGTGCTAGAGTCGACACAGATACGCAGTATTTT	CSARVDTDTQYF
TRBV20-1	TRBD2	TRBJ2-5	many	TGCAGTGCTCGATCGGGACTAGCGGTCCAAGAGACCCAGTACTTC	CSARSGLAVQETQYF
TRBV29-1	.	TRBJ2-1	many	TGCAGCGTTGAAGGGGGGGTAGGTTACAATGAGCAGTTCTTC	CSVEGGVGYNEQFF
TRBV20-1	TRBD1	TRBJ2-3	many	TGCAGTGCTGACGAGGACAGGCGAACCACAGATACGCAGTATTTT	CSADEDRRTTDTQYF
TRBV7-8	.	TRBJ1-2	few	TGTGCCAGCAGCTTAGCTCCCGGGCCTGGGGGGGGCTACACCTTC	CASSLAPGPGGGYTF
TRBV7-2	.	TRBJ1-2	.	TGTGCCAGCAGCTTAGCAGACTACGTGAGCGGCTACACCTTC	CASSLADYVSGYTF
TRBV19	.	TRBJ1-1	many	TGTGCCAGTGGGTCTGAGGGTATCGTGGCTTTCTTT	CASGSEGIVAFF
TRBV10-3	.	TRBJ2-5	many	TGTGCCATCGGAGGCCGAGTGGGCCAAGAGACCCAGTACTTC	CAIGGRVGQETQYF
TRBV20-1	.	TRBJ1-2	many	TGCAGTGCTCAAGGCGCGGATCTTAACTATGGCTACACCTTC	CSAQGADLNYGYTF
TRBV12-3/TRBV12-4	TRBD1	TRBJ1-1	many	TGTGCCAGCACCCCGTCGGGTGGGTTTGGACAGGGGAACACTGAAGCTTTCTTT	CASTPSGGFGQGNTEAFF
TRBV11-2	TRBD1	TRBJ1-3	many	TGTGCCAGCAGCCCCCACGGGACAGGGGGGGCGGACACCATATATTTT	CASSPHGTGGADTIYF
TRBV5-6	.	TRBJ2-1	many	TGTGCCAGCAGCTTGGTAAGGACTTACAATGAGCAGTTCTTC	CASSLVRTYNEQFF
TRBV5-1	TRBD2	TRBJ2-2	.	TGCGCCAGCAACCTACGACTAGCGGGGACGAACACCGGGGAGCTGTTTTTT	CASNLRLAGTNTGELFF
TRBV14	.	TRBJ2-2	many	TGTGCCAGCAGTTATGCTTGGGGGCCCGACACCGGGGAGCTGTTTTTT	CASSYAWGPDTGELFF
TRBV6-5	TRBD1	TRBJ1-1	many	TGTGCCAGCAGTTTACGACAGGGGAGAGCTTTCTTT	CASSLRQGRAFF
TRBV4-3	.	TRBJ2-2	many	TGCGCCAGCAGCCAAGACAGGGGGGGCACCGGGGAGCTGTTTTTT	CASSQDRGGTGELFF
TRBV12-3/TRBV12-4	.	TRBJ1-2	many	TGTGCCAGCAGTTTAGAGGGGGTTAGAGGCTACACCTTC	CASSLEGVRGYTF
TRBV3-1	TRBD2	TRBJ2-3	many	TGTGCCAGCAGCCAAGATGGAAAAGGACTAGCGGGCCACACAGATACGCAGTATTTT	CASSQDGKGLAGHTDTQYF
TRBV12-3/TRBV12-4	TRBD1	TRBJ1-2	many	TGTGCCAGCAGTTCCACAGGGGGCTTCTATGGCTACACCTTC	CASSSTGGFYGYTF
TRBV7-6	.	TRBJ2-7	many	TGTGCCAGCAGCTTAGAGAGGGGCTCGGAGCAGTACTTC	CASSLERGSEQYF
TRBV4-3	.	TRBJ2-3	many	TGCGCCAGCAGCCAACAGTCCTACACAGATACGCAGTATTTT	CASSQQSYTDTQYF
TRBV29-1	.	TRBJ2-5	many	TGCAGCGCCACGACAGCTCAAGAGACCCAGTACTTC	CSATTAQETQYF
TRBV4-3	.	TRBJ1-1	many	TGCGCCAGCAGCCAATACCCGGGGGAGACTGAAGCTTTCTTT	CASSQYPGETEAFF
TRBV20-1	TRBD2	TRBJ2-1	many	TGCAGCGCAGAGGGCCGCACGGGGGGTGAGCAGTTCTTC	CSAEGRTGGEQFF
TRBV29-1	.	TRBJ1-4	many	TGCAGCGTTGGGGAGGGGAGAAATGAAAAACTGTTTTTT	CSVGEGRNEKLFF
TRBV12-3/TRBV12-4	.	TRBJ2-1	many	TGTGCCAGCAGTTCTGACAGCTTTAAGCAGTTCTTC	CASSSDSFKQFF
TRBV7-2	TRBD2	TRBJ2-1	few	TGTGCCAGCAGCTTTCCCAAGCGGGGGGCCTCAAGCTCCTACAATGAGCAGTTCTTC	CASSFPKRGASSSYNEQFF
TRBV6-6	TRBD2	TRBJ2-6	many	TGTGCCAGCAGTTACCTGGCTAGCGGTCTAGGGATGTCTGGGGCCAACGTCCTGACTTTC	CASSYLASGLGMSGANVLTF
TRBV5-6	.	TRBJ2-7	many	TGTGCCAGCAGCGATCTCGGGGGGCCCGAGCAGTACTTC	CASSDLGGPEQYF
TRBV5-1	.	TRBJ2-3	few	TGCGCCAGCAGCTTGATTTGGGGGGGCAACACAGATACGCAGTATTTT	CASSLIWGGNTDTQYF
TRBV5-1	.	TRBJ2-7	many	TGCGCCAGCAGCTTCGATTTGGCGGGTTTTAACGAGCAGTACTTC	CASSFDLAGFNEQYF